Below are 29 T cell receptor beta chains sequenced from a single sample in a study of Ad26.COV2.S vaccination and SARS-CoV-2 variants. Only in-frame clones appear in the TCRdb table, and some are missing; sequencing was by immunoSEQ multiplex PCR. The repertoire holds some 320,000 clones, with about 82% as singletons. The treatment was: around 19 received Ad26.COV2.S at low or high dose, single or two shots; about 5 received placebo; per-sample allocation not given. Material that was analyzed had been drawn on day 63 after the first vaccine or placebo injection. This sample comprised peripheral blood, obtained in a trial of Ad26.COV2.S vaccine versus placebo. These TCRs come from a person aged 18-60 years who received the Ad26.COV2.S COVID-19 vaccine or a placebo.

This chain uses TRBV7-9 with TRBJ1-2, with 7 nucleotides matching TRBD1. The CDR3 totals 15 residues. The V segment lost 1 base and the J segment 3 bases; nucleotides outside the gene matches: 5. The germline CDR1 and CDR2 sequences are SEHNR and FQNEAQ (reference sequence). Here the CDR3 reads CASSLVGGADYGYTF. CDR3 coding DNA: TGTGCCAGCAGCTTAGTAGGGGGCGCGGACTATGGCTACACCTTC. The full variable domain, its missing parts supplied by reference TRBV7-9 and TRBJ1-2, is DTGVSQNPRHKITKRGQNVTFRCDPISEHNRLYWYRQTLGQGPEFLTYFQNEAQLEKSRLLSDRFSAERPKGSFSTLEIQRTEQGDSAMYLCASSLVGGADYGYTFGSGTRLTVV.

This clone was counted a single time. The chain joins TRBV6-5 to TRBJ2-7, with D perhaps given as TRBD1 or TRBD2 (5 bases each). With 4 bases removed from V and 7 bases from J, the gap between germline ends came to 20 bases. The length of the CDR3 is 15 residues. Looked up from germline, CDR1 is MNHEY and CDR2 is SVGAGI. The CDR3 is CASSFGTRDRQEQYF. In DNA, the CDR3 is TGTGCCAGCAGTTTCGGGACCCGAGATAGGCAAGAGCAGTACTTC.

This clone was seen a single time. The rearrangement uses TRBV7-2 and TRBJ1-1; a possible D gene is TRBD1 (5 bases). V was pared by 5 bases and J by 3 bases, with 16 bases between. Germline values: CDR1 SGHTA, CDR2 FQGNSA. The length of the CDR3 is 15 residues. The CDR3 nucleotides read TGTGCCAGCAGCCCCTATCCACAGGTAGACACTGAAGCTTTCTTT. It is translated as CASSPYPQVDTEAFF.

The chain links TRBV7-2 to TRBJ1-2, with a possible D match to TRBD1 (6 bases). Germline V gene data show CDR1 as SGHTA and CDR2 as FQGNSA. The germline V and J ends were trimmed by 3 bases and 6 bases, with 11 bases remaining between them. CDR3 length: 13 amino acids. CDR3 region: CASSFGTYNGYTF. The DNA for the CDR3 is TGTGCCAGCAGCTTTGGGACATATAATGGCTACACCTTC.

This clone was counted only a few times. V gene TRBV11-3 combines with J gene TRBJ1-1, with a weak D call TRBD1 (6 bases). There are 15 residues in the CDR3. Trimming took off 4 bases at V and 2 bases at J, with 14 bases between the two ends. The germline V gene encodes CDR1 SGHNT and CDR2 YENEEA. The CDR3 is CASSSQQGTNTEAFF. CDR3 sequence (DNA): TGTGCCAGCAGCTCTCAACAGGGCACAAACACTGAAGCTTTCTTT. Variable domain in full (rest from reference TRBV11-3 and TRBJ1-1): EAGVVQSPRYKIIEKKQPVAFWCNPISGHNTLYWYLQNLGQGPELLIRYENEEAVDDSQLPKDRFSAERLKGVDSTLKIQPAELGDSAVYLCASSSQQGTNTEAFFGQGTRLTVV.

In DNA, the CDR3 is TGTGCCAGCAGTGAGCAGGGGAAGGACTACGAGCAGTACTTC. Its translation is CASSEQGKDYEQYF. The V and J genes are TRBV2 and TRBJ2-7; D is perhaps TRBD1 (6 bases). The germline CDR1 and CDR2 sequences are SNHLY and FYNNEI. V was cut by 3 bases and J by 3 bases, with 12 bases left in between. CDR3 length: 14 residues.

In DNA form, the CDR3 reads TGTGCCAGCAGTTCCACCGGGACTAGCGGTTGGGATACGCAGTATTTT. Its translation: CASSSTGTSGWDTQYF. This chain uses TRBV6-5 with TRBJ2-3, with 11 positions matching TRBD2. Germline V gene lookup returns CDR1 MNHEY and CDR2 SVGAGI. The CDR3 runs 16 residues. Trimming took 4 bases from V and 6 from J; bases not matched to a gene: 9.

The CDR3 protein is CASSHRGLGEYNEQFF. The CDR3 nucleotides read TGTGCCAGCAGCCACCGGGGACTAGGGGAGTACAATGAGCAGTTCTTC. The chain combines TRBV11-3 with TRBJ2-1; 8 bases line up with TRBD2. This CDR3 comprises 16 residues. V was pared by 5 bases and J by 4 bases, with 10 bases of the junction left unmatched. Germline lookup yields CDR1 SGHNT and CDR2 YENEEA.

V usage is TRBV11-3 and J usage is TRBJ2-2; D tentatively reads TRBD1 or TRBD2 (6 bases each). CDR1 and CDR2 from the germline V gene are SGHNT and YENEEA. The CDR3 totals 14 residues. Trimming stripped 5 bases from V and 2 bases from J, with 9 bases between. CDR3 in DNA: TGTGCCAGCAGCGCGGGACAAAACACCGGGGAGCTGTTTTTT. Protein: CASSAGQNTGELFF.

This chain links TRBV5-6 with TRBJ1-4, with D perhaps TRBD1 (5 bases). Germline loops: CDR1 SGHDT, CDR2 YYEEEE. The CDR3 loop spans 18 amino acids. Trimming removed 4 bases at V and 6 bases at J, with 25 bases between. CDR3 amino acids: CASSPLLGRFERDEKLFF. The CDR3, as DNA: TGTGCCAGCAGCCCACTCTTGGGGCGCTTTGAGCGAGATGAAAAACTGTTTTTT.

This clone was detected only a few times. The chain links TRBV6-5 to TRBJ2-7, with a possible D match to TRBD1 (5 bases). CDR1 MNHEY and CDR2 SVGAGI come from the germline V gene. Trimming removed 10 bases at V and 2 bases at J, with 15 bases between. This CDR3 has 13 residues. CDR3 in DNA: TGTGCCACCAGACAGAGCTCTACCTACGAGCAGTACTTC. Amino acid sequence: CATRQSSTYEQYF.

J is TRBJ2-4 and V is TRBV4-1; tentatively, D is TRBD2 (5 bases). The CDR3 runs 15 residues. The germline V and J ends were trimmed by 4 bases and 7 bases, with 17 bases remaining between them. Germline V gene data show CDR1 as MGHRA and CDR2 as YSYEKL. CDR3 bases: TGCGCCAGCAGCCGGGCCGTAGGAGAGGGCAACATTCAGTACTTC. Protein product: CASSRAVGEGNIQYF.

The chain combines TRBV5-1 with TRBJ1-6, with 10 positions matching TRBD1. The CDR3 covers 17 residues. V lost 4 bases, J lost 4 bases, and 8 bases stayed unmatched. Looked up from germline, CDR1 is SGHRS and CDR2 is YFSETQ. DNA for the CDR3: TGCGCCAGCAGCCTGGAAGGACAGGGGGAGTATAATTCACCCCTCCACTTT. Its protein is CASSLEGQGEYNSPLHF. The whole variable domain, remainder taken from reference TRBV5-1 and TRBJ1-6, is KAGVTQTPRYLIKTRGQQVTLSCSPISGHRSVSWYQQTPGQGLQFLFEYFSETQRNKGNFPGRFSGRQFSNSRSEMNVSTLELGDSALYLCASSLEGQGEYNSPLHFGNGTRLTVT.

The chain links TRBV7-2 to TRBJ1-1, with TRBD1 matching 7 bases. V lost 4 bases to trimming and J lost 1 base; unmatched junction nucleotides: 3. The CDR3 extends over 14 amino acids. The germline gives CDR1 SGHTA, CDR2 FQGNSA. For the CDR3, the DNA is TGTGCCAGCAGCTGGAGGGGGCGGAACACTGAAGCTTTCTTT. It encodes CASSWRGRNTEAFF.

The chain carries TRBV7-2 and TRBJ1-3; D is ambiguous. V was pared by 4 bases and J by 3 bases, with 7 bases between. CDR1 and CDR2 (germline): SGHTA, FQGNSA. The CDR3 is 13 amino acids. The CDR3 is CASSWAVGNTIYF. The CDR3 bases are TGTGCCAGCAGCTGGGCCGTTGGAAACACCATATATTTT.

The chain combines TRBV29-1 with TRBJ2-3; 13 positions agree with TRBD2. This CDR3 has 20 amino acids. Germline V gene sequence: CDR1 SQVTM, CDR2 ANQGSEA. Trimming took 7 bases from V and 0 from J; bases not matched to a gene: 19. The CDR3 coding sequence is TGCAGCGCCAAATTGCCGGGACTAGCGGGGATTACCTCTAGCACAGATACGCAGTATTTT. This translates into CSAKLPGLAGITSSTDTQYF.

The V and J genes are TRBV19 and TRBJ2-3; TRBD2 is a possible D gene (6 bases). V lost 6 bases to trimming and J lost 3 bases, with 13 bases between them. The CDR3 loop spans 14 amino acids. Germline CDR1 LNHDA, CDR2 SQIVND (reference sequence). The CDR3 sequence is CASSPEGRTDTQYF. The CDR3 region has the DNA TGTGCCAGTAGCCCGGAGGGTAGGACAGATACGCAGTATTTT.

The chain uses TRBV12-3 or TRBV12-4 and TRBJ1-1; D is undetermined. The germline V and J ends were trimmed by 6 bases and 0 bases, with 8 bases remaining between them. The CDR3 totals 13 residues. CDR3 region: CASRIQMNTEAFF. The CDR3 coding sequence is TGTGCCAGCAGGATCCAAATGAACACTGAAGCTTTCTTT.

The rearrangement uses TRBV6-5 and TRBJ2-3, with D perhaps TRBD2 (6 bases). The V and J ends lost 4 bases and 8 bases respectively, with 19 bases between them. The germline gives CDR1 MNHEY, CDR2 SVGAGI. The CDR3 runs 15 residues. The CDR3 region has the DNA TGTGCCAGCAGTTCTCCCTTTACCCGGGACTCTACGCAGTATTTT. Translated, it gives CASSSPFTRDSTQYF.

This chain connects TRBV6-6 to TRBJ1-6; TRBD1 agrees at 7 bases. J was trimmed by 2 bases and V by 6 bases; bases with no gene match: 10. The CDR3 consists of 17 residues. Germline-derived CDR1 and CDR2 are MNHNY and SVGAGI (reference sequence). As DNA, the CDR3 is TGTGCCAGCAGCCGATCCACAGGGACAGCCTATAATTCACCCCTCCACTTT. Translation gives CASSRSTGTAYNSPLHF.

This chain joins TRBV2 and TRBJ1-1; D not resolved. The CDR3 has 13 residues. Germline loops: CDR1 SNHLY, CDR2 FYNNEI. V lost 9 bases to trimming and J lost 3 bases, with 14 bases between them. CDR3 residues: CASAWGGDTEAFF. In DNA, the CDR3 is TGTGCCAGTGCCTGGGGAGGCGACACTGAAGCTTTCTTT. The entire variable domain, with the rest obtained from reference TRBV2 and TRBJ1-1, is as follows: EPEVTQTPSHQVTQMGQEVILRCVPISNHLYFYWYRQILGQKVEFLVSFYNNEISEKSEIFDDQFSVERPDGSNFTLKIRSTKLEDSAMYFCASAWGGDTEAFFGQGTRLTVV.

The V and J genes are TRBV19 and TRBJ2-5, with D tentatively TRBD2 (6 bases). This CDR3 has 14 amino acids. Germline CDR1 is LNHDA and CDR2 is SQIVND (reference sequence). Deletions cut 4 bases from V and 4 bases from J, with 13 bases between. The DNA for the CDR3 is TGTGCCAGTAGTACTCTAGCGCAGGGAGAGACCCAGTACTTC. It codes for CASSTLAQGETQYF.

On this clone: Germline is not matched at one junction end, which may reflect a read error. V and J are TRBV11-2 and TRBJ1-1; D is possibly TRBD1 (6 bases). The CDR3 sequence is 13 residues long. Germline loops: CDR1 SGHAT, CDR2 FQNNGV. The CDR3 spells CASSLDRTAEAFF. The CDR3 DNA reads TGTGCCAGCAGCCTAGATAGGACAGCCGAAGCTTTCTTT.

V gene TRBV29-1 combines with J gene TRBJ1-2; tentative D call: TRBD1 (6 bases). Trimming stripped 3 bases from V and 4 bases from J, with 12 bases between. The CDR3 extends over 13 amino acids. Germline V gene sequence: CDR1 SQVTM, CDR2 ANQGSEA. The CDR3 loop reads CSVDPGDRYGYTF. CDR3 bases: TGCAGCGTTGACCCAGGGGACCGCTATGGCTACACCTTC.

There are a few counts of this clone. J is TRBJ2-7 and V is TRBV6-6, with no clear D. CDR1 MNHNY and CDR2 SVGAGI come from the germline V gene (reference sequence). CDR3 length: 13 amino acids. The V and J ends lost 6 bases and 1 base respectively, with 10 bases between them. The CDR3 nucleotides are TGTGCCAGCAGGTTTTCTGGATCCTACGAGCAGTACTTC. Its translation: CASRFSGSYEQYF.

J is TRBJ2-3 and V is TRBV28; the match to TRBD2 covers 10 bases. Germline CDR1 reads MDHEN; CDR2 reads SYDVKM. The V and J ends lost 2 bases and 2 bases, in that order; junction bases with no gene match: 4. The CDR3 consists of 16 residues. The CDR3 loop is CASSLRAGGATDTQYF. The CDR3 DNA reads as TGTGCCAGCAGTTTAAGAGCGGGGGGGGCCACAGATACGCAGTATTTT. The variable domain in full, completed from reference TRBV28 and TRBJ2-3, reads DVKVTQSSRYLVKRTGEKVFLECVQDMDHENMFWYRQDPGLGLRLIYFSYDVKMKEKGDIPEGYSVSREKKERFSLILESASTNQTSMYLCASSLRAGGATDTQYFGPGTRLTVL.

This chain uses TRBV9 with TRBJ2-1; perhaps TRBD2 as D (6 bases). CDR3 length: 15 amino acids. Germline V gene lookup returns CDR1 SGDLS and CDR2 YYNGEE. V was pared by 0 bases and J by 9 bases, with 16 bases between. This CDR3 is CASSVDATRGLEQFF. The CDR3 nucleotides read TGTGCCAGCAGCGTAGACGCGACTAGGGGTCTTGAGCAGTTCTTC.

V usage is TRBV9 and J usage is TRBJ2-5; 11 bases are a match to TRBD2. In germline, CDR1 is SGDLS, CDR2 YYNGEE. The V and J ends lost 4 bases and 5 bases, in that order; junction bases with no gene match: 7. This CDR3 spans 15 amino acids. For the CDR3, the DNA is TGTGCCAGCAGCTCCAGTGGGACTAGCGGCGAGACCCAGTACTTC. As protein: CASSSSGTSGETQYF.

V is TRBV2 and J is TRBJ2-7; 11 bases line up with TRBD2. CDR1 is SNHLY, CDR2 FYNNEI, per germline. The CDR3 is 13 residues long. The ends lost 11 bases at V and 5 bases at J; junction bases unmatched: 8. CDR3 coding DNA: TGTGCCGGATTAGCGGGGGGGCCAAACGAGCAGTACTTC. As protein: CAGLAGGPNEQYF.